The entry below describes one TCR beta chain. This entry comes from a study of cytomegalovirus exposure and HLA in healthy donors. Researchers ran the PCR with 60 Vbeta and 13 Jbeta primers. The assay was immunoSEQ multiplex PCR, and TCRdb's table has in-frame clones only and misses some. This repertoire shows about 150,000 clones, around three quarters found once; its top ten account for approximately 6.9%. The TCR was taken from a woman between 35 and 50 years old in good health and CMV-seropositive. Material: PBMCs.

CDR3 region: CASSPSGAQGNRGTGGEAFF. The CDR3 DNA is TGTGCCAGCAGCCCTTCTGGGGCCCAAGGGAACCGGGGGACAGGGGGGGAAGCTTTCTTT. This sequence joins TRBV14 and TRBJ1-1, with 11 bases aligning to TRBD1. The V gene's germline CDR1 is SGHDN and CDR2 FVKESK. With V trimmed by 4 bases and J by 8 bases, 24 bases remained unmatched. The CDR3 loop spans 20 amino acids.